The 8 T cell receptor beta chains reported below all come from one sample, sequenced in a study of shared clonotypes between healthy human individuals. Sequencing used immunoSEQ multiplex PCR; TCRdb keeps in-frame clones, though not all of them. The sample has roughly 500,000 clones, around 73% seen once. The sequencing input was PBMCs. These receptors came from a woman between 40 and 50 years old in good health. Some clones in this sample may be carry-over from other donors' samples.

The gene calls are TRBV6-5 and TRBJ1-2, with TRBD1 matching over 12 bases. V shed 6 bases and J 4 bases; nucleotides not matched to a gene: 6. Germline V gene sequence: CDR1 MNHEY, CDR2 SVGAGI. CDR3 length equals 15 residues. The CDR3 nucleotides are TGTGCCAGCAGGAGGGACAGGGGGCCGTTCTATGGCTACACCTTC. Its translation: CASRRDRGPFYGYTF.

The chain links TRBV12-5 to TRBJ1-4; the D is unclear. This CDR3 is 15 amino acids long. Trimming shortened V by 6 bases and J by 2 bases, and 13 bases separated the two germline ends. Germline loops: CDR1 LGHNT, CDR2 FRNRAP. CDR3 bases: TGTGCTAGTGGGACATGGGGAGCCACTAATGAAAAACTGTTTTTT. Protein product: CASGTWGATNEKLFF.

The chain joins TRBV6-1 to TRBJ1-5; TRBD1 aligns across 7 bases. Trimming cost V 2 bases and J 0 bases; bases outside gene matches: 4. The CDR3 runs 16 residues. Germline values: CDR1 MNHNS, CDR2 SASEGT. The CDR3 is CASSEFGTVSNQPQHF. CDR3 in DNA: TGTGCCAGCAGTGAATTCGGGACAGTTAGCAATCAGCCCCAGCATTTT.

The chain joins TRBV29-1 to TRBJ1-1; 7 nucleotides agree with TRBD1. The CDR3 is 11 amino acids. The V segment lost 7 bases and the J segment 7 bases; nucleotides outside the gene matches: 6. Per germline, CDR1 SQVTM and CDR2 ANQGSEA. Here the CDR3 DNA reads TGCAGCGCCGTAGGACAGGTTGAAGCTTTCTTT. It specifies CSAVGQVEAFF.

This clone was detected a few times. The chain uses TRBV7-6 and TRBJ2-1, with 8 bases that match TRBD2. The trim removed 5 bases at V and 5 bases at J, leaving 11 bases unmatched. This CDR3 comprises 16 residues. The germline V gene has CDR1 SGHVS and CDR2 FNYEAQ. The CDR3 DNA reads TGTGCCAGCAGCGTCATGGCGGGAGGCGGGGACAATGAGCAGTTCTTC. This gives the protein CASSVMAGGGDNEQFF.

The chain is built from TRBV5-1 and TRBJ2-7; 10 bases line up with TRBD1. The CDR3 length is 15 residues. Germline lookup yields CDR1 SGHRS and CDR2 YFSETQ. With 4 bases clipped from V and 7 bases from J, the junction kept 11 bases outside the gene matches. DNA for the CDR3: TGCGCCAGCAGCCTCCCGGGACAGGGGAAGTGGGAGCAGTACTTC. This translates into CASSLPGQGKWEQYF.

The sample holds a few counts of this clone. This chain connects TRBV13 to TRBJ2-5, with TRBD2 identical over 10 bases. The V gene end was trimmed by 2 bases and the J gene end by 5 bases; junction bases not matched to a gene: 5. Germline lookup yields CDR1 PRHDT and CDR2 FYEKMQ (reference sequence). This CDR3 region has 15 residues. The CDR3 loop is CASSLRAGGRETQYF. The CDR3 DNA reads TGTGCCAGCAGCTTACGAGCGGGAGGGCGCGAGACCCAGTACTTC. Full variable domain (missing parts from reference TRBV13 and TRBJ2-5): AAGVIQSPRHLIKEKRETATLKCYPIPRHDTVYWYQQGPGQDPQFLISFYEKMQSDKGSIPDRFSAQQFSDYHSELNMSSLELGDSALYFCASSLRAGGRETQYFGPGTRLLVL.

This clone was seen a few times. The rearrangement joins TRBV19 to TRBJ2-1; D gene ambiguous. Germline V gene lookup returns CDR1 LNHDA and CDR2 SQIVND (reference sequence). The CDR3 spans 12 residues. The V end was cut by 5 bases, the J end by 10 bases, with 12 bases between. The CDR3 DNA is TGTGCCAGTAGTTTCCTAGTCGGGGAGCAGTTCTTC. Translated, it gives CASSFLVGEQFF.